A single sample is the source of the 11 T cell receptor beta chains below, sequenced in a study of low-dose radiotherapy and immunotherapy resistance in tumors. Described time point: before trial treatment. First-strand cDNA relied on TRAV- and TRBV-specific primers spanning alpha and beta chains. TCRs underwent about 22 PCR cycles of amplification with a constant-region primer and V-primer adapter. TCRdb reanalysed the reads using MiXCR and keeps one entry per CDR3 protein. The repertoire holds around 80,000 distinct CDR3 sequences, with under 20% as singletons. The sequencing here drew on PBMCs, taken before treatment. Receptors originate from a male donor with prostate cancer.

Comments on this clonotype: It is unclear where the CDR3 begins or ends on the DNA, so no DNA is shown, and the CDR3 is as TCRdb lists it. The chain is built from TRBV6-1 and TRBJ2-3; TRBD2, as called in the table, went unchecked against the DNA. CDR1 is MNHNS and CDR2 is SASEGT in the germline V gene. Counting both end residues, the CDR3 totals 17 amino acids. CDR3 loop: CASRGLAGPSDTQYFFF.

This clonotype was seen at least ten times. The chain employs TRBV29-1 and TRBJ1-1; weak D call: TRBD1 (5 bases). V lost 4 bases, J lost 7 bases, and 10 bases lay in between. The germline V gene encodes CDR1 SQVTM and CDR2 ANQGSEA. The CDR3 sequence is 11 residues long. The CDR3 loop reads CSVVGTGEAFF. The CDR3 DNA sequence: TGCAGCGTTGTCGGGACGGGTGAAGCTTTCTTT.

This rearrangement joins TRBV7-8 to TRBJ2-1; no firm D call. Per the germline V gene, CDR1 is SGHVS and CDR2 is FQNEAQ. Trimming took 5 bases from V and 0 from J, leaving 11 bases between them. This CDR3 contains 15 residues. CDR3 sequence reads: CASSPTQSSYNEQFF. CDR3 DNA sequence: TGTGCCAGCAGCCCAACGCAGAGCTCCTACAATGAGCAGTTCTTC.

This clonotype was counted between two and nine times. The rearrangement uses TRBV11-2 and TRBJ2-1; D is undetermined. This CDR3 has 10 amino acids. In germline, CDR1 is SGHAT, CDR2 FQNNGV. The V and J ends lost 6 bases and 12 bases respectively, with 9 bases between them. For the CDR3, the DNA is TGTGCCAGCAGGAAGGACGGGCAGTTCTTC. Encoded protein: CASRKDGQFF.

This clonotype has at least ten counts. The rearrangement joins TRBV4-1 to TRBJ2-2; possibly TRBD1 for D (5 bases). This CDR3 has 14 amino acids. V was shortened by 7 bases and J by 7 bases, with 16 bases between the two germline ends. Germline V gives CDR1 MGHRA, CDR2 YSYEKL. The CDR3 DNA is TGCGCCAGCACTGGGGCGGCAGGAGTCGGGGAGCTGTTTTTT. Its translation is CASTGAAGVGELFF.

This clonotype is categorized as medium-sized. The gene calls are TRBV9 and TRBJ2-5, with 7 bases lining up with TRBD1. CDR1 and CDR2 from the germline V gene are SGDLS and YYNGEE. The J segment lost 0 bases and the V segment lost 2 bases, leaving 4 bases of the junction unmatched. The CDR3 contains 15 residues. The CDR3 coding sequence is TGTGCCAGCAGCGTTGGGACAGTCAACCAAGAGACCCAGTACTTC. It yields the protein CASSVGTVNQETQYF.

The J gene is TRBJ2-2, the V gene TRBV5-1; TRBD2 agrees at 9 bases. Per the germline V gene, CDR1 is SGHRS and CDR2 is YFSETQ. CDR3 length: 16 residues. V was clipped by 4 bases and J by 1 base; unmatched bases: 5. The CDR3 sequence is CASSPGLARNTGELFF. CDR3 DNA: TGCGCCAGCAGCCCTGGACTAGCGAGGAACACCGGGGAGCTGTTTTTT.

A word on this clonotype: The limits of the CDR3 on the DNA are not certain, so only TCRdb's listed CDR3 is given. This CDR3 is CASTNQTSMYLCASSSTATYEQYF. The chain uses TRBV7-2 and TRBJ2-7; the table's D call, TRBD1, has no DNA check behind it. CDR1 and CDR2 from the germline V gene are SGHTA and FQGNSA. The CDR3 comprises 24 residues, both ends counted.

This clonotype was recorded many times. The chain uses TRBV11-2 and TRBJ2-1; D is uncertain. This CDR3 has 16 amino acids. The germline CDR1 and CDR2 sequences are SGHAT and FQNNGV. V gave up 7 bases and J gave up 2 bases, with 18 bases separating them. Written as DNA, the CDR3 is TGTGCCAGCACCCAGAACCTAAGGGCAACCTACAATGAGCAGTTCTTC. This codes for CASTQNLRATYNEQFF.

This clonotype was detected a few times. A single base separates this from a much larger clone, so it may be a read error. The chain links TRBV7-9 to TRBJ2-7; D might be TRBD1 or TRBD2, each matching 5 bases. V was pared by 4 bases and J by 2 bases, with 15 bases between. Germline CDR1 is SEHNR and CDR2 is FQNEAQ (reference sequence). This CDR3 is 15 amino acids long. In DNA, the CDR3 is TGTGCCAGCAGCTCGGGACGGGTGACAACCTACGAGCAGTACTTC. Translation: CASSSGRVTTYEQYF.

The rearrangement uses TRBV7-2 and TRBJ1-2, with unresolved D. V was trimmed by 2 bases and J by 4 bases, leaving 8 bases between them. The CDR3 has 13 residues. Germline V gives CDR1 SGHTA, CDR2 FQGNSA. CDR3 residues: CASSLPELYGYTF. The CDR3 DNA follows: TGTGCCAGCAGCTTACCCGAGCTCTATGGCTACACCTTC.